The 25 T cell receptor beta chains presented below share a single source sample, sequenced in a study of cytotoxic CD8 clonotypes in ibrutinib-treated CLL. Using immunoSEQ multiplex PCR, the repertoire was profiled, and TCRdb retains in-frame clones only, with some absent. This sample carries about 160,000 clones, around 80% of them seen once, and the ten largest clones take less than 6%. Sequenced here: PBMCs, sampled after 24 months of ibrutinib treatment. The receptors here all came from a human donor with chronic lymphocytic leukemia.

This CDR3 is CASSPEGDRFF. CDR3 sequence (DNA): TGTGCCAGCAGCCCAGAGGGAGACCGGTTCTTC. This chain connects TRBV7-9 to TRBJ2-1; a weak D match, TRBD2 (5 bases). The CDR3 has 11 residues. The V and J ends lost 5 bases and 15 bases respectively, with 14 bases between them. Germline CDR1 SEHNR, CDR2 FQNEAQ (reference sequence).

The chain uses TRBV19 and TRBJ1-1; D remains unclear. The CDR3 loop spans 14 amino acids. Between the trimmed V and J ends, which lost 5 bases and 0 bases, there was a span of 10 bases. Germline CDR1 reads LNHDA; CDR2 reads SQIVND (reference sequence). The chain's CDR3 is CASSPGFMNTEAFF. Written as DNA, the CDR3 is TGTGCCAGTAGTCCAGGCTTCATGAACACTGAAGCTTTCTTT.

As for this clone: Since no conserved phenylalanine or tryptophan closes the CDR3, a read error is the likely cause. The limits of the CDR3 on the DNA are not certain, so only TCRdb's listed CDR3 is given. The chain is built from TRBV5-8 and TRBJ2-2; TRBD1, the table's D call, lacks a check against the DNA. Germline V gene lookup returns CDR1 SGHTS and CDR2 YDEGEE. Both ends counted, the CDR3 spans 15 residues. The CDR3 sequence is CASSLVAGQGIREDS.

This clone came up once. V gene TRBV6-1 combines with J gene TRBJ1-1; 9 bases are shared with TRBD1. The CDR3 consists of 11 residues. Germline CDR1 reads MNHNS; CDR2 reads SASEGT. The V gene end was trimmed by 5 bases and the J gene end by 11 bases; junction bases not matched to a gene: 3. The CDR3 DNA is TGTGCCAGCAGTCGACAGGGGGAGGCTTTCTTT. Protein: CASSRQGEAFF.

The count of this clone is one. The chain is built from TRBV5-4 and TRBJ1-4; 7 positions match TRBD1. This CDR3 has 15 residues. J gave up 7 bases and V 5 bases, and 11 bases lay outside the gene matches. Germline V gene data show CDR1 as SGHNT and CDR2 as YYREEE (reference sequence). As DNA, the CDR3 is TGTGCCAGCAGTTCCCCAGCGCAGGGGGGTGAAAAACTGTTTTTT. It encodes CASSSPAQGGEKLFF.

The J gene is TRBJ2-7, the V gene TRBV5-4, with 10 bases fitting TRBD1. With V trimmed by 4 bases and J by 0 bases, 10 bases remained unmatched. The CDR3 runs 17 residues. CDR1 and CDR2 (germline): SGHNT, YYREEE (reference sequence). CDR3 nucleotide sequence: TGTGCCAGCAGCGACAGGGGGCTAGAGCGACACTCCTACGAGCAGTACTTC. Translated, it gives CASSDRGLERHSYEQYF.

The chain combines TRBV29-1 with TRBJ2-5, with no clear D. Per germline, CDR1 SQVTM and CDR2 ANQGSEA. V shed 4 bases and J shed 5 bases, with 8 bases lying between them. The CDR3 covers 11 residues. The CDR3 here is CSVGPRETQYF. CDR3 coding DNA: TGCAGCGTTGGCCCCCGGGAGACCCAGTACTTC.

This clone was seen a few times. The chain recombines TRBV5-6 with TRBJ1-6; D ambiguous. Deletions cut 5 bases from V and 6 bases from J, with 9 bases between. CDR3 length: 13 amino acids. CDR1 and CDR2 (germline): SGHDT, YYEEEE. The CDR3 protein is CASRDAPNSPLHF. The DNA of the CDR3 is TGTGCCAGCAGGGATGCACCTAATTCACCCCTCCACTTT. The full variable domain, completed using reference TRBV5-6 and TRBJ1-6, is DAGVTQSPTHLIKTRGQQVTLRCSPKSGHDTVSWYQQALGQGPQFIFQYYEEEERQRGNFPDRFSGHQFPNYSSELNVNALLLGDSALYLCASRDAPNSPLHFGNGTRLTVT.

The gene calls are TRBV7-2 and TRBJ1-2; possible D gene TRBD1, 5 bases. Germline V lookup: CDR1 SGHTA, CDR2 FQGNSA. Trimming took off 7 bases at V and 4 bases at J, with 19 bases between the two ends. The CDR3 has 15 amino acids. The CDR3 here is CASTSPRGRGYGYTF. For the CDR3, the DNA is TGTGCCAGCACCTCCCCCCGGGGGAGAGGCTATGGCTACACCTTC.

This chain links TRBV2 with TRBJ2-3; D is perhaps TRBD1 or TRBD2 (6 bases each). The length of the CDR3 is 13 residues. V was clipped by 11 bases and J by 8 bases, with 20 bases between them. Germline values: CDR1 SNHLY, CDR2 FYNNEI. CDR3 in amino acids: CAGARGPVGTQYF. The DNA for the CDR3 is TGTGCCGGGGCCCGGGGGCCCGTCGGTACGCAGTATTTT.

The rearrangement links TRBV6-5 to TRBJ1-2, with a weak D call TRBD1 (6 bases). Germline CDR1 MNHEY, CDR2 SVGAGI. The CDR3 contains 13 residues. Trimming took 5 bases from V and 0 from J, leaving 7 bases between them. CDR3 in DNA: TGTGCCAGCAGTCGGGACACTAACTATGGCTACACCTTC. Its protein is CASSRDTNYGYTF.

This clone came up a few times. The CDR3: CATIYRDGQPQHF. The CDR3, as DNA: TGTGCCACCATATACAGGGATGGACAGCCCCAGCATTTT. V usage is TRBV2 and J usage is TRBJ1-5, with D possibly TRBD1 on 6 matching bases. The CDR3 contains 13 residues. V gave up 10 bases and J gave up 7 bases, with 17 bases separating them. Germline V gene data show CDR1 as SNHLY and CDR2 as FYNNEI.

The CDR3 region has the DNA TGTGCCAGCAGCTCAGCCGCCGGGACTCCACCCTACGAGCAGTACTTC. Amino acid sequence: CASSSAAGTPPYEQYF. The chain is built from TRBV7-2 and TRBJ2-7, with a tentative D call TRBD2 (6 bases). Per germline, CDR1 SGHTA and CDR2 FQGNSA. V dropped 4 bases and J dropped 2 bases, with 18 bases sitting between them. The CDR3 totals 16 residues.

The rearrangement joins TRBV4-1 to TRBJ2-7; D is unresolved. The germline CDR1 and CDR2 sequences are MGHRA and YSYEKL. The CDR3 runs to 14 residues. The V end was cut by 0 bases, the J end by 4 bases, with 10 bases between. The CDR3 loop reads CASSQEPRSYEQYF. In nucleotides, the CDR3 is TGCGCCAGCAGCCAAGAGCCGCGGTCTTACGAGCAGTACTTC.

The chain links TRBV28 to TRBJ1-2, with 9 bases fitting TRBD1. The V gene's germline CDR1 is MDHEN and CDR2 SYDVKM. The junction had 6 bases not matched to a gene; V was cut back by 5 bases and J by 8 bases. There are 13 residues in the CDR3. The CDR3 DNA sequence: TGTGCCAGCAGTGAACAGGGGGCGAGGGGCTACACCTTC. Encoded protein: CASSEQGARGYTF.

This clone was seen many times. The gene calls are TRBV7-9 and TRBJ1-5, with D tentatively TRBD1 (6 bases). Trimming left V 2 bases short and J 5 bases short, with 10 bases between. Germline CDR1 reads SEHNR; CDR2 reads FQNEAQ (reference sequence). The CDR3 covers 14 residues. CDR3 loop: CASSLTGPHQPQHF. DNA of the CDR3: TGTGCCAGCAGCTTAACAGGGCCCCATCAGCCCCAGCATTTT.

The chain couples TRBV5-1 to TRBJ1-2, with D hard to call. Per the germline V gene, CDR1 is SGHRS and CDR2 is YFSETQ. The CDR3 consists of 16 residues. Between the trimmed V and J ends, which lost 0 bases and 4 bases, there was a span of 16 bases. CDR3 in amino acids: CASSLDPTRSSYGYTF. CDR3 DNA sequence: TGCGCCAGCAGCTTGGACCCGACAAGGTCTTCCTATGGCTACACCTTC.

The J gene is TRBJ2-7, the V gene TRBV27; D may match TRBD1 or TRBD2 (5 bases each). Trimming took off 6 bases at V and 1 base at J, with 10 bases between the two ends. This CDR3 is 13 amino acids long. Germline V gene sequence: CDR1 MNHEY, CDR2 SMNVEV (reference sequence). CDR3 region: CASSRDGSYEQYF. DNA of the CDR3: TGTGCCAGCAGCCGGGACGGATCCTACGAGCAGTACTTC.

This clone has a handful of counts. J is TRBJ1-1 and V is TRBV11-2; maybe TRBD1 (5 bases). The V gene lost 1 base and the J gene lost 6 bases, with 6 bases spanning the gap. The V gene's germline CDR1 is SGHAT and CDR2 FQNNGV. The CDR3 is 12 residues long. DNA of the CDR3: TGTGCCAGCAGCTTAGCCAGGGCTGAAGCTTTCTTT. Its protein is CASSLARAEAFF.

This chain joins TRBV19 and TRBJ2-1, with 7 bases that match TRBD1. The CDR3 runs to 12 residues. The germline CDR1 and CDR2 sequences are LNHDA and SQIVND (reference sequence). CDR3 region: CATGASYNEQFF. The CDR3 nucleotides read TGTGCTACAGGGGCATCCTACAATGAGCAGTTCTTC.

V gene TRBV4-3 combines with J gene TRBJ2-5; the D gene is possibly TRBD2 (6 bases). Deletions cut 1 base from V and 1 base from J, with 10 bases between. The CDR3 runs 15 residues. The V gene's germline CDR1 is LGHNA and CDR2 YSLEER. The CDR3 protein is CASSQGVAVQETQYF. The CDR3 DNA sequence: TGCGCCAGCAGCCAAGGGGTAGCGGTCCAAGAGACCCAGTACTTC.

Only a few counts were recorded for this clone. The chain links TRBV7-9 to TRBJ1-5; D perhaps matches TRBD1 (6 bases). The length of the CDR3 is 17 residues. The V and J ends lost 1 base and 3 bases respectively, with 16 bases between them. Germline V gives CDR1 SEHNR, CDR2 FQNEAQ (reference sequence). CDR3 residues: CASSLERGGSSNQPQHF. Here the CDR3 DNA reads TGTGCCAGCAGCTTAGAGAGGGGGGGCAGTTCCAATCAGCCCCAGCATTTT.

V and J are TRBV6-5 and TRBJ1-1; a weak D match, TRBD1 (5 bases). CDR1 MNHEY and CDR2 SVGAGI come from the germline V gene. Between the trimmed V and J ends, which lost 6 bases and 1 base, there was a span of 15 bases. The CDR3 covers 15 residues. The CDR3 DNA reads as TGTGCCAGCAGCCACGGGGCATACTCGAACACTGAAGCTTTCTTT. Translation gives CASSHGAYSNTEAFF.

The chain joins TRBV19 to TRBJ1-5, with 9 positions matching TRBD1. The CDR3 sequence is 14 residues long. CDR1 is LNHDA and CDR2 is SQIVND in the germline V gene (reference sequence). J gave up 6 bases and V 7 bases, and 7 bases lay outside the gene matches. The CDR3 region has the DNA TGTGCCAGTAAGTCGGACAGGGGTTTTCAGCCCCAGCATTTT. The encoded protein is CASKSDRGFQPQHF.

The gene calls are TRBV9 and TRBJ2-2; 10 nucleotides align to TRBD2. The CDR3 contains 19 residues. Trimming at V came to 0 bases and at J to 2 bases, leaving 10 bases not matched to a gene. CDR1 and CDR2 from the germline V gene are SGDLS and YYNGEE. The CDR3 region has the DNA TGTGCCAGCAGCGTAGTAGGAAATAGCGGGGGGCGCAACACCGGGGAGCTGTTTTTT. Translation gives CASSVVGNSGGRNTGELFF.